Listed here are 16 T cell receptor beta chains from one sample, sequenced in a study of breast tumors, draining lymph nodes, adjacent tissues. TCRdb passed the multiplex PCR reads through MiXCR, listing each CDR3 protein once. The sample holds some 140,000 distinct CDR3 sequences; approximately 20% are singletons and the top ten take just over 2.5%. Samples came from axillary lymph nodes draining the breast cancer. Sequencing was performed on axillary lymph node tissue. The receptors here all came from a female donor with breast cancer. Some clones in this sample may be carry-over from other donors' samples.

The chain combines TRBV12-3 or TRBV12-4 with TRBJ2-2; 14 bases match TRBD2. Trimming removed 6 bases from V and 3 bases from J; junction bases left unmatched: 12. This CDR3 has 19 amino acids. The CDR3 here is CASSRAGTSGSVYTGELFF. CDR3 sequence (DNA): TGTGCCAGCAGCCGAGCCGGGACTAGCGGGAGTGTGTACACCGGGGAGCTGTTTTTT.

This clonotype was found many times. V and J are TRBV19 and TRBJ2-3; 8 nucleotides align to TRBD1. Unmatched junction bases numbered 8, after V lost 10 bases and J lost 2 bases. This CDR3 comprises 14 residues. Germline loops: CDR1 LNHDA, CDR2 SQIVND (reference sequence). CDR3 amino acids: CATRGDRLTDTQYF. The CDR3 nucleotides read TGTGCCACTAGAGGGGACAGGCTCACAGATACGCAGTATTTT.

A remark on this clonotype: Possible read error: a much larger clone is one base away. This is likely a read error, given that the CDR3 carries no conserved phenylalanine or tryptophan at its end. The V call is TRBV30, the J call TRBJ2-7, with 8 bases lining up with TRBD2. The V and J ends lost 0 bases and 5 bases, in that order; junction bases with no gene match: 9. Germline V lookup: CDR1 GTSNPN, CDR2 SVGIG (reference sequence). The CDR3 runs to 15 residues. CDR3 sequence: CAWSVPSGSIHEQYS. For the CDR3, the DNA is TGTGCCTGGAGTGTACCAAGCGGGAGTATCCACGAGCAGTACTCC.

This clonotype has a count of ten or more. The chain is built from TRBV24-1 and TRBJ1-5, with 9 bases fitting TRBD1. With V trimmed by 10 bases and J by 2 bases, 8 bases remained unmatched. The CDR3 sequence is 15 residues long. Germline V CDR1 and CDR2: KGHDR, SFDVKD. CDR3 amino acids: CATSGQGYGNQPQHF. In nucleotides, the CDR3 is TGTGCCACATCGGGACAGGGCTATGGCAATCAGCCCCAGCATTTT.

This clonotype was detected many times. The CDR3 DNA reads TGCAGTGCTAGGATCAGAGGACAGGGTGATAATTCACCCCTCCACTTT. Its translation is CSARIRGQGDNSPLHF. The rearrangement joins TRBV20-1 to TRBJ1-6; 8 nucleotides match TRBD1. The CDR3 contains 16 residues. CDR1 and CDR2 (germline): DFQATT, SNEGSKA (reference sequence). V was pared by 3 bases and J by 5 bases, with 9 bases of the junction left unmatched.

This clonotype was counted many times. The chain employs TRBV19 and TRBJ1-2; possible D gene TRBD1, 6 bases. V was clipped by 3 bases and J by 3 bases, with 17 bases between them. The CDR3 is 16 residues long. Germline V gene data show CDR1 as LNHDA and CDR2 as SQIVND (reference sequence). CDR3: CASSMGGPPGDYGYTF. The DNA for the CDR3 is TGTGCCAGTAGTATGGGGGGGCCTCCAGGGGACTATGGCTACACCTTC.

The J gene is TRBJ1-5, the V gene TRBV18, with 7 bases matching TRBD1. The CDR3 runs 14 residues. Germline CDR1 and CDR2: KGHSH and LQKENI. Unmatched junction bases numbered 6, after V lost 8 bases and J lost 2 bases. CDR3 DNA sequence: TGTGCCAGCCGAGGGACAGAGGGCAATCAGCCCCAGCATTTT. This sequence encodes CASRGTEGNQPQHF.

Regarding this clonotype: The germline gene is not matched at one end of the junction; a read error may be the cause. The V and J genes are TRBV20-1 and TRBJ2-6, with TRBD2 as a possible D gene (7 bases). Germline assignment: CDR1 DFQATT and CDR2 SNEGSKA (reference sequence). The CDR3 has 13 amino acids. CDR3 region: CSASGRGASVLTF. The CDR3 DNA reads as TGCAGTGCTAGCGGACGGGGGGCCAGCGTCCTGACTTTC.

Remarks on this clonotype: Germline is not matched at one junction end, which may reflect a read error. This chain links TRBV19 with TRBJ2-5; TRBD1 is a possible D gene (8 bases). The germline V gene encodes CDR1 LNHDA and CDR2 SQIVND (reference sequence). The CDR3 is 14 residues long. The CDR3 region has the DNA TGTGCCAGTAATGACAGGGGAGGGGTAGGGACCCAGTGCTTC. Its translation: CASNDRGGVGTQCF. Looking up the rest from reference TRBV19 and TRBJ2-5 gives the full variable domain: DGGITQSPKYLFRKEGQNVTLSCEQNLNHDAMYWYRQDPGQGLRLIYYSQIVNDFQKGDIAEGYSVSREKKESFPLTVTSAQKNPTAFYLCASNDRGGVGTQCFGPGTRLLVL.

This clonotype was observed many times. The chain employs TRBV5-1 and TRBJ2-3; D is unresolved. From germline, CDR1 is SGHRS and CDR2 YFSETQ. Trimming removed 1 base at V and 0 bases at J, with 6 bases between. The CDR3 runs to 14 residues. The CDR3 region has the DNA TGCGCCAGCAGCTTGCTCCAGAGCACAGATACGCAGTATTTT. It translates to CASSLLQSTDTQYF.

This clonotype was recorded many times. This sequence joins TRBV7-8 and TRBJ2-1; D possibly uses TRBD1 or TRBD2 (5 bases each). V was pared by 5 bases and J by 5 bases, with 13 bases between. This CDR3 comprises 14 residues. Germline CDR1 SGHVS, CDR2 FQNEAQ. CDR3 coding DNA: TGTGCCAGCAGCCCCGGCCCGGGGCACAATGAGCAGTTCTTC. Translated, it gives CASSPGPGHNEQFF. Variable domain in full (rest from reference TRBV7-8 and TRBJ2-1): GAGVSQSPRYKVAKRGQDVALRCDPISGHVSLFWYQQALGQGPEFLTYFQNEAQLDKSGLPSDRFFAERPEGSVSTLKIQRTQQEDSAVYLCASSPGPGHNEQFFGPGTRLTVL.

This clonotype was seen many times. The rearrangement links TRBV4-1 to TRBJ2-1; 8 bases are a match to TRBD2. The germline V gene has CDR1 MGHRA and CDR2 YSYEKL. The CDR3 sequence is 16 residues long. Trimming took 4 bases from V and 7 from J; bases not matched to a gene: 12. The CDR3 bases are TGCGCCAGCAGCCGAGTTGGGGCGGGAGGAGTAAATGAGCAGTTCTTC. It specifies CASSRVGAGGVNEQFF.

This clonotype was observed at least ten times. V is TRBV6-1 and J is TRBJ1-6; D is ambiguous. The germline V gene has CDR1 MNHNS and CDR2 SASEGT. The V end was cut by 6 bases, the J end by 2 bases, with 8 bases between. The CDR3 runs 14 residues. Here the CDR3 DNA reads TGTGCCAGCAGCGGGGAAGCCTATAATTCACCCCTCCACTTT. Protein product: CASSGEAYNSPLHF.

Ten or more counts support this clonotype. This chain joins TRBV5-6 and TRBJ2-7; 9 nucleotides line up with TRBD1. The CDR3 contains 15 residues. V lost 4 bases to trimming and J lost 4 bases; unmatched junction nucleotides: 9. Germline-derived CDR1 and CDR2 are SGHDT and YYEEEE. CDR3 bases: TGTGCCAGCAGCCCAAGTCCGGGACAGGGTTACGAGCAGTACTTC. Translating gives CASSPSPGQGYEQYF.

The sample holds many counts of this clonotype. The J gene is TRBJ2-2, the V gene TRBV5-1, with 7 bases lining up with TRBD2. The CDR3 covers 15 residues. Germline trimming cut 3 bases from V and 4 bases from J; bases unmatched to any gene: 6. The germline V gene encodes CDR1 SGHRS and CDR2 YFSETQ. CDR3 nucleotide sequence: TGCGCCAGCAGCTATCTGGCGGGAGCCACCGGGGAGCTGTTTTTT. It is translated as CASSYLAGATGELFF.

This clonotype was counted a few times. The rearrangement links TRBV5-1 to TRBJ2-4, with D possibly being TRBD1 (5 bases). This CDR3 is built from 18 residues. Germline loops: CDR1 SGHRS, CDR2 YFSETQ. The V end lost 4 bases, the J end lost 1 base, and 21 bases lay between the germline ends. The CDR3 region is CASSLGHVQGVAKNIQYF. Written as DNA, the CDR3 is TGCGCCAGCAGCCTAGGACACGTTCAAGGAGTGGCCAAAAACATTCAGTACTTC.